Below are 25 T cell receptor beta chains sequenced from a single sample in a study of T cells in Graves' hyperthyroidism and ophthalmopathy. Amplification of TCR beta CDR3 regions used RNA as the template. The TCR CDR3 was amplified in a first-round RT-PCR using the HTBI primer set. TCRdb re-called the multiplex PCR reads through MiXCR, storing one row per CDR3 protein. Altogether nearly 750,000 distinct CDR3 sequences are present, 30% to 40% being singletons, with the ten largest covering around 29%. Source material: blood. These receptors all come from a woman between 40 and 50 years old with Graves' hyperthyroidism.

This clonotype appeared many times. The chain is built from TRBV4-3 and TRBJ1-6; unclear D gene. Germline V gene sequence: CDR1 LGHNA, CDR2 YSLEER. The CDR3 is 16 residues long. V lost 2 bases to trimming and J lost 3 bases, with 11 bases between them. Written as DNA, the CDR3 is TGCGCCAGCAGCCAATCCAGAGCCATCTATAATTCACCCCTCCACTTT. This encodes CASSQSRAIYNSPLHF.

This clonotype occurred many times. The rearrangement joins TRBV7-9 to TRBJ1-1; no reliable D call. CDR3 length equals 12 residues. Trimming removed 4 bases at V and 6 bases at J, with 9 bases between. Germline V gene sequence: CDR1 SEHNR, CDR2 FQNEAQ (reference sequence). The CDR3 DNA sequence: TGTGCCAGCAGCTCGGGGTTGTCTGAAGCTTTCTTT. Translated, it gives CASSSGLSEAFF.

The rearrangement uses TRBV2 and TRBJ2-2; TRBD1 agrees at 8 bases. From germline, CDR1 is SNHLY and CDR2 FYNNEI. There are 14 residues in the CDR3. Unmatched junction bases numbered 6, after V lost 11 bases and J lost 1 base. CDR3 DNA: TGTGCCCCGGCACAGGGGGGGAACACCGGGGAGCTGTTTTTT. Translating gives CAPAQGGNTGELFF. The whole variable domain, filled in from reference TRBV2 and TRBJ2-2, reads EPEVTQTPSHQVTQMGQEVILRCVPISNHLYFYWYRQILGQKVEFLVSFYNNEISEKSEIFDDQFSVERPDGSNFTLKIRSTKLEDSAMYFCAPAQGGNTGELFFGEGSRLTVL.

The J gene is TRBJ2-5, the V gene TRBV6-5; 7 positions agree with TRBD1. The CDR3 covers 16 residues. CDR1 is MNHEY, CDR2 SVGAGI, per germline. The V segment lost 6 bases and the J segment 6 bases; nucleotides outside the gene matches: 16. The CDR3 DNA reads TGTGCCAGCAGCCGCGACAGGGACCGAGAGGGGAAGACCCAGTACTTC. Encoded protein: CASSRDRDREGKTQYF.

Turning to this clonotype: One base away lies a much larger clone, so this may be a sequencing read error. This rearrangement joins TRBV29-1 to TRBJ2-5; D is uncertain. Trimming pared 7 bases from V and 2 bases from J, leaving 14 bases between. Germline lookup yields CDR1 SQVTM and CDR2 ANQGSEA. The CDR3 has 13 residues. CDR3 region: CSAPSRDQETQYF. Written as DNA, the CDR3 is TGCAGCGCCCCAAGTAGGGATCAAGAGACCCAGTACTTC.

The J gene is TRBJ1-3, the V gene TRBV20-1; D is undetermined. The CDR3 is 14 amino acids. The ends were cut back, 4 bases at V and 1 base at J, with 11 bases in the middle. Germline V lookup: CDR1 DFQATT, CDR2 SNEGSKA (reference sequence). CDR3 nucleotide sequence: TGCAGTGCTATCCCGGCCGGATCTGGAAACACCATATATTTT. Amino acids: CSAIPAGSGNTIYF.

The chain is built from TRBV2 and TRBJ1-1, with unresolved D. Trimming cost V 3 bases and J 4 bases, with 18 bases left between them. Germline V lookup: CDR1 SNHLY, CDR2 FYNNEI. There are 16 residues in the CDR3. CDR3 coding DNA: TGTGCCAGCAGTGAGAGGCGGTGGGAGTCTAGCACTGAAGCTTTCTTT. Translating it yields CASSERRWESSTEAFF. Complete variable domain (other parts from reference TRBV2 and TRBJ1-1): EPEVTQTPSHQVTQMGQEVILRCVPISNHLYFYWYRQILGQKVEFLVSFYNNEISEKSEIFDDQFSVERPDGSNFTLKIRSTKLEDSAMYFCASSERRWESSTEAFFGQGTRLTVV.

At least ten counts were recorded for this clonotype. The V and J genes are TRBV2 and TRBJ1-2; D remains unclear. The CDR3 runs to 10 residues. The germline V gene encodes CDR1 SNHLY and CDR2 FYNNEI. V dropped 4 bases and J dropped 10 bases, with 7 bases sitting between them. CDR3 in amino acids: CASSGTIYTF. CDR3 in DNA: TGTGCCAGCAGTGGGACTATCTACACCTTC.

This clonotype has more than one count but fewer than ten. The chain carries TRBV2 and TRBJ2-1; a possible D gene is TRBD1 (5 bases). CDR3 length: 13 amino acids. With 5 bases removed from V and 6 bases from J, the gap between germline ends came to 11 bases. Germline V lookup: CDR1 SNHLY, CDR2 FYNNEI. CDR3 sequence (DNA): TGTGCCAGCAGTCAAGGGGCGTCCAATGAGCAGTTCTTC. Its protein is CASSQGASNEQFF.

About this clonotype: Given a much more abundant clone one base away, this may be a read error. The genes are TRBV20-1 and TRBJ2-5; D might be TRBD2 (5 bases). Trimming removed 5 bases at V and 7 bases at J, with 14 bases between. The CDR3 is 12 amino acids. CDR1 and CDR2 (germline): DFQATT, SNEGSKA (reference sequence). For the CDR3, the DNA is TGCAGTGCTGGACTCCCAGGCGGGACCCAGTACTTC. It codes for CSAGLPGGTQYF.

This clonotype was picked up many times. This sequence joins TRBV29-1 and TRBJ1-2; 10 bases match TRBD1. The CDR3 consists of 16 residues. Unmatched junction bases numbered 15, after V lost 4 bases and J lost 7 bases. CDR1 and CDR2 from the germline V gene are SQVTM and ANQGSEA. CDR3 in amino acids: CSVVGLYGTGEGGYTF. Written as DNA, the CDR3 is TGCAGCGTTGTAGGCCTCTACGGGACAGGGGAAGGTGGCTACACCTTC.

V gene TRBV29-1 combines with J gene TRBJ2-6; D might be TRBD2 (5 bases). The V end was cut by 7 bases, the J end by 0 bases, with 13 bases between. The germline V gene has CDR1 SQVTM and CDR2 ANQGSEA. The CDR3 loop spans 15 amino acids. The CDR3 DNA reads TGCAGCGAGGCATTACGGGACTCTGGGGCCAACGTCCTGACTTTC. It codes for CSEALRDSGANVLTF.

In its sample, this clonotype was seen many times. The junction and the germline gene differ at one end; a read error may be behind it. The V call is TRBV10-2, the J call TRBJ2-3; no firm D call. CDR1 is WSHSY and CDR2 is SAAADI in the germline V gene. This CDR3 region has 11 residues. Here the CDR3 DNA reads TGTGCCAGCAGCCACACAGATACGCAGTATTTT. It yields the protein CASSHTDTQYF.

This clonotype was seen a few times. This chain joins TRBV4-3 and TRBJ1-1, with D perhaps matching TRBD1 (5 bases). This CDR3 comprises 13 residues. V was cut by 3 bases and J by 5 bases, with 10 bases left in between. Germline V gives CDR1 LGHNA, CDR2 YSLEER. CDR3 protein: CASSHEGRTEAFF. CDR3 in DNA: TGCGCCAGCAGCCATGAGGGGCGGACTGAAGCTTTCTTT.

This clonotype was counted many times. This chain connects TRBV7-2 to TRBJ1-2; 11 bases line up with TRBD1. This CDR3 is built from 14 residues. V dropped 4 bases and J dropped 8; count of bases not matched to a gene: 6. Germline values: CDR1 SGHTA, CDR2 FQGNSA. DNA for the CDR3: TGTGCCAGCAGCTCCTGGACAGGGGGCTTGGGCTACACCTTC. It specifies CASSSWTGGLGYTF. The full variable domain, completed using reference TRBV7-2 and TRBJ1-2, is GAGVSQSPSNKVTEKGKDVELRCDPISGHTALYWYRQSLGQGLEFLIYFQGNSAPDKSGLPSDRFSAERTGGSVSTLTIQRTQQEDSAVYLCASSSWTGGLGYTFGSGTRLTVV.

The rearrangement joins TRBV20-1 to TRBJ1-1, with 9 bases that match TRBD1. Germline V gene sequence: CDR1 DFQATT, CDR2 SNEGSKA (reference sequence). The V and J ends lost 6 bases and 4 bases, in that order; junction bases with no gene match: 12. This CDR3 spans 15 amino acids. The CDR3 protein is CSAPDYRGQSTEAFF. In DNA, the CDR3 is TGCAGTGCCCCGGATTACAGGGGGCAGAGCACTGAAGCTTTCTTT.

A few counts support this clonotype. The rearrangement links TRBV5-8 to TRBJ1-1; 8 nucleotides agree with TRBD1. The CDR3 runs to 15 residues. Per the germline V gene, CDR1 is SGHTS and CDR2 is YDEGEE. The ends lost 4 bases at V and 1 base at J; junction bases unmatched: 6. CDR3 amino acids: CASSPGTGSNTEAFF. CDR3 bases: TGTGCCAGCAGCCCCGGGACAGGATCGAACACTGAAGCTTTCTTT.

The chain carries TRBV2 and TRBJ2-7; D may be TRBD1 (6 bases). TRBJ2-1 explains the end of the DNA better; the J call may be wrong. Germline assignment: CDR1 SNHLY and CDR2 FYNNEI. The CDR3 has 14 residues. CDR3 loop: CATVLRGMSNEQFF. As DNA, the CDR3 is TGTGCCACCGTGTTAAGGGGGATGTCAAATGAGCAGTTCTTC.

This clonotype has a count of ten or more. The rearrangement uses TRBV24-1 and TRBJ1-5, with TRBD1 identical over 9 bases. CDR1 is KGHDR and CDR2 is SFDVKD in the germline V gene. With 3 bases clipped from V and 6 bases from J, the junction kept 5 bases outside the gene matches. The CDR3 runs 15 residues. The CDR3 DNA sequence: TGTGCCACCAGTGATGGGACAGGGTGGGCTCAGCCCCAGCATTTT. Translating gives CATSDGTGWAQPQHF.

This clonotype was found a few times. CDR3 amino acids: CATSRVPSGKGEQYF. CDR3 DNA: TGTGCCACCAGCAGAGTTCCTAGCGGGAAAGGCGAGCAGTACTTC. This chain joins TRBV15 and TRBJ2-7, with 9 bases that match TRBD2. Germline CDR1 and CDR2: LNHNV and YYDKDF (reference sequence). V dropped 1 base and J dropped 6; count of bases not matched to a gene: 7. The CDR3 totals 15 residues.

This clonotype was found many times. The chain carries TRBV7-2 and TRBJ1-5; no reliable D call. From germline, CDR1 is SGHTA and CDR2 FQGNSA. Trimming took 5 bases from V and 2 from J, leaving 7 bases between them. CDR3 length: 13 residues. The DNA of the CDR3 is TGTGCCAGCAGCATTGGTCGCAATCAGCCCCAGCATTTT. Amino acids: CASSIGRNQPQHF.

The CDR3 loop reads CAISAPGDLGQPQHF. In DNA form, the CDR3 reads TGTGCCATCAGTGCCCCTGGGGACTTGGGACAGCCCCAGCATTTT. The rearrangement joins TRBV10-3 to TRBJ1-5; D may be TRBD1 (5 bases). The germline V and J ends were trimmed by 4 bases and 7 bases, with 17 bases remaining between them. In germline, CDR1 is ENHRY, CDR2 SYGVKD. This CDR3 comprises 15 residues.

As concerns this clonotype: Relative to the germline gene, one junction end is altered; a read error may explain this. The chain joins TRBV10-2 to TRBJ2-5; TRBD2 aligns across 12 bases. The germline CDR1 and CDR2 sequences are WSHSY and SAAADI. The CDR3 consists of 18 residues. The CDR3, as DNA: TGTGCCAGCAGTTTCTTCCCGTACCTAGCGGGAGGGGAAGAGACCCAGTACTTC. Translated, it gives CASSFFPYLAGGEETQYF.

This clonotype appeared a few times. The rearrangement links TRBV4-3 to TRBJ2-7, with TRBD2 matching 8 bases. Per germline, CDR1 LGHNA and CDR2 YSLEER. The CDR3 has 19 amino acids. V was pared by 0 bases and J by 3 bases, with 16 bases of the junction left unmatched. The CDR3 is CASSQDRLLGGSGVYEQYF. The CDR3 nucleotides read TGCGCCAGCAGCCAAGATCGTTTATTGGGCGGTAGCGGGGTCTACGAGCAGTACTTC.

V and J are TRBV9 and TRBJ2-2, with D possibly being TRBD2 (7 bases). This CDR3 spans 17 amino acids. CDR1 and CDR2 from the germline V gene are SGDLS and YYNGEE. V lost 0 bases and J lost 3, with 15 bases in between. The CDR3 nucleotides are TGTGCCAGCAGCGTAGGCTGGGGGGGGCGCGACACCGGGGAGCTGTTTTTT. Translating it yields CASSVGWGGRDTGELFF.